Listed here are 21 T cell receptor beta chains from one sample, sequenced in a study of control samples from healthy donors and cancer patients. Using immunoSEQ multiplex PCR, the repertoire was profiled, and TCRdb retains in-frame clones only, with some absent. Among more than 95,000 clones listed, nearly 95% were seen once. The material sequenced was blood. These receptors all come from a man aged 25 to 40 in good health.

The rearrangement links TRBV27 to TRBJ2-5, with a weak D call TRBD2 (5 bases). Germline V CDR1 and CDR2: MNHEY, SMNVEV (reference sequence). The CDR3 totals 16 residues. V dropped 5 bases and J dropped 4 bases, with 20 bases sitting between them. CDR3 amino acids: CASSPLGAGVAETQYF. The CDR3 region has the DNA TGTGCCAGCAGTCCGCTAGGTGCCGGGGTGGCAGAGACCCAGTACTTC.

The rearrangement joins TRBV3-1 (or the pseudogene TRBV3-2) to TRBJ2-4, with 8 bases matching TRBD2. Per the germline V gene, CDR1 is LGHDT and CDR2 is YNNKEL (reference sequence). CDR3 length: 21 amino acids. Losses at the gene ends were 2 bases for V and 3 bases for J; bases not matched to a gene: 21. CDR3 residues: CASSQKTRTPGGWLGKNIQYF. In nucleotides, the CDR3 is TGTGCCAGCAGCCAAAAAACACGAACTCCGGGGGGGTGGTTGGGCAAAAACATTCAGTACTTC.

The chain joins TRBV9 to TRBJ2-3; D gene unclear. This CDR3 spans 12 amino acids. The germline V gene encodes CDR1 SGDLS and CDR2 YYNGEE. V was cut by 4 bases and J by 6 bases, with 9 bases left in between. CDR3 sequence: CASSPKWDTQYF. The CDR3 DNA reads as TGTGCCAGCAGCCCTAAATGGGATACGCAGTATTTT.

The rearrangement links TRBV12-5 to TRBJ2-3; D possibly uses TRBD1 or TRBD2 (5 bases each). Trimming removed 7 bases from V and 3 bases from J, with 8 bases in between. The V gene's germline CDR1 is LGHNT and CDR2 FRNRAP. This CDR3 has 12 amino acids. The CDR3 nucleotides are TGTGCTAGTGCGGGGACGACAGATACGCAGTATTTT. Protein product: CASAGTTDTQYF. Filled out from reference TRBV12-5 and TRBJ2-3, the complete variable domain reads DARVTQTPRHKVTEMGQEVTMRCQPILGHNTVFWYRQTMMQGLELLAYFRNRAPLDDSGMPKDRFSAEMPDATLATLKIQPSEPRDSAVYFCASAGTTDTQYFGPGTRLTVL.

CDR3 protein: CASRSDRRSSYEQYF. CDR3 sequence (DNA): TGTGCCAGCAGATCGGACAGGAGGAGCTCCTACGAGCAGTACTTC. V is TRBV28 and J is TRBJ2-7; 7 nucleotides line up with TRBD1. V lost 6 bases to trimming and J lost 0 bases; unmatched junction nucleotides: 8. CDR3 length: 15 residues. In germline, CDR1 is MDHEN, CDR2 SYDVKM.

The chain couples TRBV28 to TRBJ1-1, with D possibly matching TRBD1 (5 bases). V was pared by 5 bases and J by 7 bases, with 14 bases between. The CDR3 has 13 residues. The germline gives CDR1 MDHEN, CDR2 SYDVKM. The DNA for the CDR3 is TGTGCCAGCAGTCTCCGGGACCACGGTGAAGCTTTCTTT. Its protein product is CASSLRDHGEAFF.

The chain links TRBV28 to TRBJ1-2; TRBD1 might be the D (5 bases). Germline loops: CDR1 MDHEN, CDR2 SYDVKM. Trimming removed 8 bases from V and 8 bases from J, with 18 bases in between. The length of the CDR3 is 13 residues. This CDR3 is CASLLPGVGGYTF. The CDR3, as DNA: TGTGCCAGCCTACTCCCGGGGGTGGGAGGCTACACCTTC.

CDR3 coding DNA: TGTGCCAGCAGTTTCATTCCTCGGAGCCCTCGCGGGGGCTACACCTTC. Translated, it gives CASSFIPRSPRGGYTF. The V gene is TRBV6-2 or TRBV6-3, the J gene TRBJ1-2; no clear D. The V gene's germline CDR1 is MNHEY and CDR2 SVGEGT. Trimming shortened V by 4 bases and J by 8 bases, and 23 bases separated the two germline ends. CDR3 size: 16 residues.

The sample holds one count of this clone. The chain couples TRBV5-1 to TRBJ2-3; D remains unclear. CDR3 length: 15 residues. The germline V gene encodes CDR1 SGHRS and CDR2 YFSETQ. Trimming removed 0 bases from V and 0 bases from J, with 8 bases in between. CDR3 sequence reads: CASSLGQTSTDTQYF. DNA of the CDR3: TGCGCCAGCAGCTTGGGTCAAACCAGCACAGATACGCAGTATTTT. Complete variable domain (other parts from reference TRBV5-1 and TRBJ2-3): KAGVTQTPRYLIKTRGQQVTLSCSPISGHRSVSWYQQTPGQGLQFLFEYFSETQRNKGNFPGRFSGRQFSNSRSEMNVSTLELGDSALYLCASSLGQTSTDTQYFGPGTRLTVL.

The V gene is TRBV5-6, the J gene TRBJ1-5, with D perhaps matching TRBD1 (6 bases). The CDR3 is 13 amino acids. V was clipped by 4 bases and J by 11 bases, with 16 bases between them. Germline-derived CDR1 and CDR2 are SGHDT and YYEEEE. Here the CDR3 DNA reads TGTGCCAGCAGCCGCGAAGGGGGGTGGTCCCAGCATTTT. Translated, it gives CASSREGGWSQHF.

The chain links TRBV5-1 to TRBJ1-2; the D is unclear. CDR1 and CDR2 from the germline V gene are SGHRS and YFSETQ. V shed 3 bases and J shed 3 bases, with 9 bases lying between them. The CDR3 spans 13 residues. For the CDR3, the DNA is TGCGCCAGCAGCTCGACCGGGGACTATGGCTACACCTTC. This gives the protein CASSSTGDYGYTF.

This rearrangement joins TRBV13 to TRBJ1-3; 8 bases are shared with TRBD1. The CDR3 covers 15 residues. CDR1 PRHDT and CDR2 FYEKMQ come from the germline V gene (reference sequence). V lost 5 bases to trimming and J lost 4 bases; unmatched junction nucleotides: 7. The CDR3 DNA reads as TGTGCCAGCAGCGGCGGGACAGGAAGAGGAAACACCATATATTTT. Protein sequence: CASSGGTGRGNTIYF. Combining the CDR3 with reference TRBV13 and TRBJ1-3 gives the whole variable domain AAGVIQSPRHLIKEKRETATLKCYPIPRHDTVYWYQQGPGQDPQFLISFYEKMQSDKGSIPDRFSAQQFSDYHSELNMSSLELGDSALYFCASSGGTGRGNTIYFGEGSWLTVV.

The V call is TRBV27, the J call TRBJ1-4, with D possibly being TRBD1 (5 bases). CDR1 is MNHEY and CDR2 is SMNVEV in the germline V gene (reference sequence). CDR3 length: 15 residues. V gave up 7 bases and J gave up 12 bases, with 24 bases separating them. The CDR3 bases are TGTGCCAGCACGTCAAGACAGAGGCCGGAATCACAACTGTTTTTT. The encoded protein is CASTSRQRPESQLFF.

The genes are TRBV7-9 and TRBJ1-3; a possible D gene is TRBD1 (5 bases). Trimming shortened V by 4 bases and J by 1 base, and 14 bases separated the two germline ends. Germline CDR1 SEHNR, CDR2 FQNEAQ (reference sequence). The CDR3 length is 16 residues. Written as DNA, the CDR3 is TGTGCCAGCAGCTCCTGGGACGCTGGGTCTGGAAACACCATATATTTT. Translated: CASSSWDAGSGNTIYF. Supplemented by reference TRBV7-9 and TRBJ1-3, the full variable domain reads DTGVSQNPRHKITKRGQNVTFRCDPISEHNRLYWYRQTLGQGPEFLTYFQNEAQLEKSRLLSDRFSAERPKGSFSTLEIQRTEQGDSAMYLCASSSWDAGSGNTIYFGEGSWLTVV.

The V call is TRBV29-1, the J call TRBJ1-2; TRBD1 might be the D (5 bases). The CDR3 sequence is 11 residues long. Germline V gene sequence: CDR1 SQVTM, CDR2 ANQGSEA. V lost 5 bases, J lost 4 bases, and 8 bases lay in between. The CDR3 region has the DNA TGCAGCGTTTCGCAGGGCTATGGCTACACCTTC. Encoded protein: CSVSQGYGYTF.

V gene TRBV6-5 combines with J gene TRBJ1-2, with 9 bases matching TRBD1. CDR1 and CDR2 (germline): MNHEY, SVGAGI. The V segment lost 8 bases and the J segment 4 bases; nucleotides outside the gene matches: 2. The CDR3 totals 12 residues. The CDR3 coding sequence is TGTGCCAGCGGGGGACAGGGCTATGGCTACACCTTC. Its protein product is CASGGQGYGYTF.

V and J are TRBV11-2 and TRBJ1-4; D is ambiguous. The ends were cut back, 2 bases at V and 8 bases at J, with 6 bases in the middle. Looked up from germline, CDR1 is SGHAT and CDR2 is FQNNGV. The CDR3 consists of 12 residues. DNA for the CDR3: TGTGCCAGCAGCTTAATTGCGGAAAAACTGTTTTTT. Translation gives CASSLIAEKLFF. The variable domain in full, with the rest retrieved from reference TRBV11-2 and TRBJ1-4, is EAGVAQSPRYKIIEKRQSVAFWCNPISGHATLYWYQQILGQGPKLLIQFQNNGVVDDSQLPKDRFSAERLKGVDSTLKIQPAKLEDSAVYLCASSLIAEKLFFGSGTQLSVL.

The chain carries TRBV5-1 and TRBJ2-3, with no clear D. Trimming took 2 bases from V and 6 from J, leaving 7 bases between them. CDR3 length equals 12 residues. Germline-derived CDR1 and CDR2 are SGHRS and YFSETQ. The CDR3 bases are TGCGCCAGCAGCTTTGGTTGGGATACGCAGTATTTT. Translating gives CASSFGWDTQYF.

This clone was seen only once. V is TRBV9 and J is TRBJ2-5; TRBD2 agrees at 7 bases. The CDR3 contains 14 residues. CDR1 is SGDLS, CDR2 YYNGEE, per germline. Losses at the gene ends were 0 bases for V and 7 bases for J; bases not matched to a gene: 6. For the CDR3, the DNA is TGTGCCAGCAGCGTAGAGACACAGCGGGGGACCCAGTACTTC. It translates to CASSVETQRGTQYF.

This chain joins TRBV5-1 and TRBJ1-1; TRBD1 might be the D (5 bases). CDR1 is SGHRS and CDR2 is YFSETQ in the germline V gene. This CDR3 spans 15 amino acids. Trimming stripped 0 bases from V and 1 base from J, with 10 bases between. CDR3 nucleotide sequence: TGCGCCAGCAGCTTGGTCCCGGGACCGAACACTGAAGCTTTCTTT. Residues: CASSLVPGPNTEAFF. The full variable domain, with the rest looked up from reference TRBV5-1 and TRBJ1-1, is KAGVTQTPRYLIKTRGQQVTLSCSPISGHRSVSWYQQTPGQGLQFLFEYFSETQRNKGNFPGRFSGRQFSNSRSEMNVSTLELGDSALYLCASSLVPGPNTEAFFGQGTRLTVV.

This clone has only one observation. This sequence joins TRBV5-4 and TRBJ2-1, with 10 bases that match TRBD1. Germline CDR1 SGHNT, CDR2 YYREEE (reference sequence). The CDR3 runs 16 residues. V was clipped by 3 bases and J by 6 bases; unmatched bases: 9. CDR3 nucleotides: TGTGCCAGCAGCTCACTCGGGACAGGGGTCCGCAATGAGCAGTTCTTC. Translating it yields CASSSLGTGVRNEQFF.